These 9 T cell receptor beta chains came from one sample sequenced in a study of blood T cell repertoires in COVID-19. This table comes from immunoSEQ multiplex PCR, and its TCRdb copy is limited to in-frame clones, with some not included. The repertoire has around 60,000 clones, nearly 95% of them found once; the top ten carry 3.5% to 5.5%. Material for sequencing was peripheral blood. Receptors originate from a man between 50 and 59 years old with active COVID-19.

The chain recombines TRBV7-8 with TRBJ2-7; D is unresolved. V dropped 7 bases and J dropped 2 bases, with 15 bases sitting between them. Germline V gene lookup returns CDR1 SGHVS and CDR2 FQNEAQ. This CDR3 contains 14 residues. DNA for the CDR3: TGTGCCAGCAACCCTGCGTCACAGCCCTACGAGCAGTACTTC. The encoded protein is CASNPASQPYEQYF.

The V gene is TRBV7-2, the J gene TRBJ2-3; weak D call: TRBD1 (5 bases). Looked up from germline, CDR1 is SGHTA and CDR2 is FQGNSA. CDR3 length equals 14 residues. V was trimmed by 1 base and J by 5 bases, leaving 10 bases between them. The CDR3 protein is CASSLVRVGDTQYF. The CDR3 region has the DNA TGTGCCAGCAGCTTAGTCAGGGTGGGAGATACGCAGTATTTT.

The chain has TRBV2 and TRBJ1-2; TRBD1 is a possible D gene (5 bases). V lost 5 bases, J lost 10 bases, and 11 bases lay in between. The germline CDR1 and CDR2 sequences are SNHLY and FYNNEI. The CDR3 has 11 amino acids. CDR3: CASSRTRSYTF. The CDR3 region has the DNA TGTGCCAGCAGTAGGACACGTTCCTACACCTTC.

The CDR3: CASSLSSPIGEQYF. The CDR3 nucleotides are TGTGCCAGCAGCCTATCGTCGCCTATTGGCGAGCAGTACTTC. The chain joins TRBV2 to TRBJ2-7; no clear D gene. Germline V CDR1 and CDR2: SNHLY, FYNNEI. There are 14 residues in the CDR3. The V end lost 6 bases, the J end lost 6 bases, and 18 bases lay between the germline ends.

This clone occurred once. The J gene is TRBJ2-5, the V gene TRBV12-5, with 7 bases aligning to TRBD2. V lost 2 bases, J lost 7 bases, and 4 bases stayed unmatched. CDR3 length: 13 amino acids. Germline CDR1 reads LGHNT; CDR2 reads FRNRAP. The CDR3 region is CASGLSGGGTQYF. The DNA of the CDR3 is TGTGCTAGTGGTTTGTCTGGGGGGGGGACCCAGTACTTC.

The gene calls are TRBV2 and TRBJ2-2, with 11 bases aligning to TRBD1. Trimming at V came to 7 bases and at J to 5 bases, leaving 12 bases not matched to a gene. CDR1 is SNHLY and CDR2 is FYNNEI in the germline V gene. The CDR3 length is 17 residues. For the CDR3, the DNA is TGTGCCAGCACCCCGGGACAGGGGGTTACTTTAACCGGGGAGCTGTTTTTT. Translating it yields CASTPGQGVTLTGELFF.

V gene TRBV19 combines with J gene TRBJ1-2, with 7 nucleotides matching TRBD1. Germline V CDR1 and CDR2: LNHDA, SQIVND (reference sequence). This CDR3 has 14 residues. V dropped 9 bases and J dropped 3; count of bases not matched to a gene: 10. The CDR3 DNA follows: TGTGCCAGCGAGCGGACAGGAGGAGACTATGGCTACACCTTC. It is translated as CASERTGGDYGYTF.

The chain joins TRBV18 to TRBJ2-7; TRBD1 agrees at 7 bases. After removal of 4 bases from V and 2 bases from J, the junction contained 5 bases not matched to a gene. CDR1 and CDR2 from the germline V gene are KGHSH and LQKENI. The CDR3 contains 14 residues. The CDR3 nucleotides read TGTGCCAGCTCACAGGACAGGACGGCCTACGAGCAGTACTTC. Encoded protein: CASSQDRTAYEQYF.

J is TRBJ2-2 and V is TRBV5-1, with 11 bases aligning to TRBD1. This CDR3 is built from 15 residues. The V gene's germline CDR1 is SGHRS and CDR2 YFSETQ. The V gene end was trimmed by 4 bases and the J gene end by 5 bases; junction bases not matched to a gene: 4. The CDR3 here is CASSVGQGGTGELFF. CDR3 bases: TGCGCCAGCAGCGTGGGACAGGGGGGAACCGGGGAGCTGTTTTTT.